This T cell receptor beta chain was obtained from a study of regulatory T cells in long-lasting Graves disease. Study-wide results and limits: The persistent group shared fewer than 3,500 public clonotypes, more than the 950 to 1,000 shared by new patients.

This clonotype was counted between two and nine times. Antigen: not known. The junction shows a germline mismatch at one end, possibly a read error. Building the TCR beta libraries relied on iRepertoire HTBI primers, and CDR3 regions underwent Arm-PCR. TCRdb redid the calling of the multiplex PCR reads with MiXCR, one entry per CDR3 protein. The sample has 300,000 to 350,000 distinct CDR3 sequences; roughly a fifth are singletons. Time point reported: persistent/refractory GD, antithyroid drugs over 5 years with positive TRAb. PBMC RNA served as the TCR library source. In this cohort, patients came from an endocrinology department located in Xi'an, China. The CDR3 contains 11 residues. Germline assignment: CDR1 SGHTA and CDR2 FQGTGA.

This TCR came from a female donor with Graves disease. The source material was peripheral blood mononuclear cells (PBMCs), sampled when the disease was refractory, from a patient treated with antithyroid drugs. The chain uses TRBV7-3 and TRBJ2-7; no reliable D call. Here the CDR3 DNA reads TGTGCCAGCAGCTTACGGTCGCAGGCCGCCTTC. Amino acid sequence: CASSLRSQAAF.